Shown below are 10 T cell receptor beta chains from a single sample sequenced in a study of blood T cells in healthy people across ages. PCR was performed a second time for about 7 to 11 cycles using a sample-barcoded 5' primer and a J-beta primer mix. TCRdb re-derived calls from the 5' RACE reads in MiXCR, one entry per CDR3 protein. The sample shows about a million distinct CDR3 sequences, around 48% of them seen only once. Sequenced sample: blood. Source of these receptors: a man younger than 40 in good health.

The chain carries TRBV28 and TRBJ2-7; D unclear. Deletions cut 0 bases from V and 1 base from J, with 7 bases between. CDR1 and CDR2 (germline): MDHEN, SYDVKM. The CDR3 sequence is 14 residues long. The CDR3 loop is CASSLWQNSYEQYF. The CDR3 nucleotides are TGTGCCAGCAGTTTATGGCAGAATTCCTACGAGCAGTACTTC.

The gene calls are TRBV25-1 and TRBJ1-1; 8 positions match TRBD1. V dropped 4 bases and J dropped 9; count of bases not matched to a gene: 1. Germline-derived CDR1 and CDR2 are MGHDK and SYGVNS. The CDR3 contains 11 residues. CDR3 nucleotide sequence: TGTGCCAGCAGTGGACAGGGGAAAGCTTTCTTT. Its translation is CASSGQGKAFF.

The chain recombines TRBV13 with TRBJ2-5; 8 nucleotides line up with TRBD2. The CDR3 totals 16 residues. V trimming: 5 bases; J trimming: 2 bases; junction bases outside the gene matches: 10. Germline CDR1 and CDR2: PRHDT and FYEKMQ (reference sequence). CDR3 sequence reads: CASSARLATGQETQYF. CDR3 in DNA: TGTGCCAGCAGCGCCCGACTAGCGACGGGGCAAGAGACCCAGTACTTC.

This clonotype has a single count. V is TRBV4-2 and J is TRBJ1-2; TRBD1 agrees at 8 bases. CDR1 is LGHNA and CDR2 is YNFKEQ in the germline V gene. CDR3 length: 15 amino acids. V was clipped by 1 base and J by 8 bases; unmatched bases: 9. Here the CDR3 DNA reads TGTGCCAGCAGCCAAGCTTCGGACAGGGTGGACGGCTACACCTTC. The encoded protein is CASSQASDRVDGYTF.

A few counts support this clonotype. The chain uses TRBV5-1 and TRBJ2-1, with D possibly being TRBD1 (7 bases). The CDR3 spans 13 residues. The germline V and J ends were trimmed by 7 bases and 2 bases, with 10 bases remaining between them. CDR1 and CDR2 (germline): SGHRS, YFSETQ. The CDR3 sequence is CASPGGPYNEQFF. The CDR3 bases are TGCGCCAGCCCAGGGGGGCCCTACAATGAGCAGTTCTTC.

This chain's CDR3 is CASIWGTEAFF. In DNA, the CDR3 is TGTGCCAGCATATGGGGGACTGAAGCTTTCTTT. The chain links TRBV3-1 to TRBJ1-1; D might be TRBD1 (5 bases). CDR1 and CDR2 (germline): LGHDT, YNNKEL (reference sequence). V was trimmed by 7 bases and J by 5 bases, leaving 8 bases between them. The CDR3 extends over 11 amino acids. Full variable domain (remainder filled in from reference TRBV3-1 and TRBJ1-1): DTAVSQTPKYLVTQMGNDKSIKCEQNLGHDTMYWYKQDSKKFLKIMFSYNNKELIINETVPNRFSPKSPDKAHLNLHINSLELGDSAVYFCASIWGTEAFFGQGTRLTVV.

V gene TRBV20-1 combines with J gene TRBJ1-2; D gene uncertain. V was pared by 4 bases and J by 0 bases, with 6 bases between. The length of the CDR3 is 12 residues. Germline V CDR1 and CDR2: DFQATT, SNEGSKA (reference sequence). CDR3 sequence reads: CSANGANYGYTF. The CDR3, as DNA: TGCAGTGCTAACGGAGCTAACTATGGCTACACCTTC.

In the case of this clonotype: One end of the junction varies from germline; a read error may be responsible. This chain connects TRBV11-2 to TRBJ2-5; D perhaps matches TRBD2 (6 bases). The CDR3 totals 14 residues. Looked up from germline, CDR1 is SGHAT and CDR2 is FQNNGV. This CDR3 reads CASATGLLKEIQYF. CDR3 coding DNA: TGTGCCAGCGCGACGGGACTGCTTAAAGAGATCCAGTACTTC.

The chain uses TRBV4-1 and TRBJ2-1; the match to TRBD1 covers 8 bases. Germline V gene data show CDR1 as MGHRA and CDR2 as YSYEKL. Trimming cost V 2 bases and J 0 bases; bases outside gene matches: 3. This CDR3 region has 16 residues. CDR3 sequence: CASSQNTGGSYNEQFF. The CDR3 bases are TGCGCCAGCAGCCAAAACACAGGGGGCTCCTACAATGAGCAGTTCTTC.

At least ten counts were recorded for this clonotype. The chain recombines TRBV7-2 with TRBJ2-1; D might be TRBD2 (6 bases). There are 16 residues in the CDR3. From germline, CDR1 is SGHTA and CDR2 FQGNSA. The V and J ends lost 1 base and 4 bases respectively, with 14 bases between them. The CDR3 sequence: CASSLGGSGKYNEQFF. CDR3 coding DNA: TGTGCCAGCAGCTTAGGCGGTAGCGGTAAATACAATGAGCAGTTCTTC.